The 7 T cell receptor beta chains presented below share a single source sample, sequenced in a study of T cells expressing NK-cell markers. TCRdb re-called the 5' RACE reads; every CDR3 protein appears as one record, without DNA. Listed are 25,000 to 35,000 distinct CDR3 sequences; 60% falls within the top ten. Sequences were obtained from blood T cells: a sorted CD56 or NKG2C T cell subset, CD4+ or CD8+ T cells, or bulk PBMC T cells (not recorded which). The source of these receptors is a woman aged 18-69 years in good health.

The V gene is TRBV13, the J gene TRBJ2-7; TCRdb outputs TRBD1, but without DNA this stays unchecked. This CDR3 is 16 amino acids long. Germline V gene lookup returns CDR1 PRHDT and CDR2 FYEKMQ (reference sequence). This CDR3 reads CASSSTDSILSYEQYF.

The chain employs TRBV12-3 or TRBV12-4 and TRBJ2-7; TCRdb's D gene call, TRBD2, goes unchecked for lack of DNA. The CDR3 runs to 14 residues. CDR3 sequence: CASSLGLSPREQYF.

The chain recombines TRBV27 with TRBJ1-5. CDR1 and CDR2 (germline): MNHEY, SMNVEV (reference sequence). The length of the CDR3 is 14 residues. CDR3 loop: CASSLDFPYQPQHF.

This sequence joins TRBV6-1 and TRBJ1-1. The CDR3 runs 11 residues. The germline V gene has CDR1 MNHNS and CDR2 SASEGT. This chain's CDR3 is CATDRGTEAFF.

This sequence joins TRBV12-3 or TRBV12-4 and TRBJ2-7; the D call of TRBD1 rests on TCRdb alone, since no DNA is present to check it. The CDR3 loop spans 14 amino acids. CDR3 amino acids: CASSPRGRNYEQYF.

V and J are TRBV11-1 and TRBJ2-1; as DNA is missing, the TRBD2 call by TCRdb cannot be tested. This CDR3 has 19 amino acids. CDR1 SGHAT and CDR2 FQDESV come from the germline V gene (reference sequence). Here the CDR3 reads CASSLAKLAGRSSYNEQFF. Full variable domain (rest looked up from reference TRBV11-1 and TRBJ2-1): EAEVAQSPRYKITEKSQAVAFWCDPISGHATLYWYRQILGQGPELLVQFQDESVVDDSQLPKDRFSAERLKGVDSTLKIQPAELGDSAMYLCASSLAKLAGRSSYNEQFFGPGTRLTVL.

The chain uses TRBV7-9 and TRBJ2-7. This CDR3 has 15 amino acids. In germline, CDR1 is SEHNR, CDR2 FQNEAQ (reference sequence). The CDR3 sequence is CASSPIRTRSYEQYF.